A single count supports the clone carrying this T cell receptor beta chain. V lost 2 bases and J lost 0, with 10 bases in between. From germline, CDR1 is KGHDR and CDR2 SFDVKD. This CDR3 contains 16 residues. The method was immunoSEQ multiplex PCR; TCRdb's version includes in-frame clones alone and lacks a portion of them. The data show some 290,000 clones, approximately 91% seen once. These data belong to a study of blood T cell repertoires in COVID-19. Study as a whole: The United States, Italy and Spain were the sources of the acute and convalescent COVID-19 samples. PBMCs, B-cell-depleted T cells, or T cells were the source of the cDNA or gDNA that made up the material.

This study enrolled people aged roughly 18 to 89 from approximately 25 US geographic areas. Clinical history reported by participants formed the basis on which cohorts were assigned. Sequenced material: PBMCs or T cells enriched from blood (not recorded which). This TCR derives from a woman aged 40 to 55 with acute COVID-19. The chain links TRBV24-1 to TRBJ1-3, with D perhaps matching TRBD1 (5 bases). The CDR3 DNA follows: TGTGCCACCAGTGATTCCGACAGCCTCTCTGGAAACACCATATATTTT. It is translated as CATSDSDSLSGNTIYF.